This T cell receptor (beta chain) was recovered during a study of blood T cell repertoires in COVID-19. Germline assignment: CDR1 LGHDT and CDR2 YNNKEL (reference sequence). V lost 3 bases and J lost 7; bases outside the gene matches: 10. The CDR3 has 17 amino acids. The method was immunoSEQ multiplex PCR; TCRdb's version includes in-frame clones alone and lacks a portion of them. This sample has about 140,000 clones, with about 85% found just once. This receptor was taken from a woman in her thirties or forties who had recovered from COVID-19. This chain uses TRBV3-1 (or the pseudogene TRBV3-2) with TRBJ2-2; 11 positions agree with TRBD1. Sequencing was performed on PBMCs or T cells enriched from blood (not recorded which). In DNA, the CDR3 is TGTGCCAGCAGCCACATTGTCGGACAGGGGGCGGTCGGGGAGCTGTTTTTT. This codes for CASSHIVGQGAVGELFF.